These 3 T cell receptor beta chains were sequenced from one sample in a study of T cell responses to AZD1222 COVID-19 vaccine. The repertoire was sequenced with immunoSEQ multiplex PCR; TCRdb's copy has only in-frame clones and lacks some. The sample yields 85,000 to 130,000 clones, 85% to 95% seen once. The sample here was peripheral blood, taken on day 0 of AZD1222 vaccination. These receptors were obtained from an adult in good health.

The chain recombines TRBV4-2 with TRBJ1-5; maybe TRBD1 (5 bases). The V end was cut by 4 bases, the J end by 5 bases, with 15 bases between. Germline V gene data show CDR1 as LGHNA and CDR2 as YNFKEQ. The CDR3 totals 15 residues. Here the CDR3 reads CASSRSGTTYQPQHF. DNA of the CDR3: TGTGCCAGCAGCCGGTCCGGGACGACTTATCAGCCCCAGCATTTT.

The chain recombines TRBV6-2 or TRBV6-3 with TRBJ1-5; no definite D call. The V gene lost 5 bases and the J gene lost 0 bases, with 8 bases spanning the gap. The germline gives CDR1 MNHEY, CDR2 SVGEGT. The CDR3 has 14 amino acids. The CDR3 coding sequence is TGTGCCAGCAGTCCAACAACTAGCAATCAGCCCCAGCATTTT. Translating gives CASSPTTSNQPQHF.

The chain employs TRBV10-3 and TRBJ2-1, with D uncertain. CDR1 and CDR2 (germline): ENHRY, SYGVKD. V lost 6 bases and J lost 0, with 18 bases in between. This CDR3 comprises 17 residues. The CDR3 DNA follows: TGTGCCATCAGGGAGCGTTCTGGGGTCAGCTCCTACAATGAGCAGTTCTTC. Residues: CAIRERSGVSSYNEQFF.